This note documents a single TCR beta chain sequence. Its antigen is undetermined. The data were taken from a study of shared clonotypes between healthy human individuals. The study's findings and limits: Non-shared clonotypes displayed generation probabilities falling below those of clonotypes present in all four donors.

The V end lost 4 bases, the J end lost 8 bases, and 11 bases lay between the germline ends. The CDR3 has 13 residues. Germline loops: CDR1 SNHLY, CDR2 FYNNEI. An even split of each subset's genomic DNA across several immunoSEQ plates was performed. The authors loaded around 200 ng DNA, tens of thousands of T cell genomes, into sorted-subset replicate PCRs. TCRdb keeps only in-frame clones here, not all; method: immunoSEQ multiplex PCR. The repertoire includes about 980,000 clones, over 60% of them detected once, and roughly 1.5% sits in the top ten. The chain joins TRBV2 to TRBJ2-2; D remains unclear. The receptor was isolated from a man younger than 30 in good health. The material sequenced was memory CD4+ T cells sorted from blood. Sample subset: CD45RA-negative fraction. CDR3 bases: TGTGCCAGCAGTGGAGACTCAAGGGGGGAGCTGTTTTTT. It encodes CASSGDSRGELFF. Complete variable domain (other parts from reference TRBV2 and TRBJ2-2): EPEVTQTPSHQVTQMGQEVILRCVPISNHLYFYWYRQILGQKVEFLVSFYNNEISEKSEIFDDQFSVERPDGSNFTLKIRSTKLEDSAMYFCASSGDSRGELFFGEGSRLTVL.